Listed here are 21 T cell receptor beta chains from one sample, sequenced in a study of early T cells in non-severe SARS-CoV-2 infection. TCRdb reprocessed the 5' RACE reads via MiXCR and lists one record per CDR3 protein. Of roughly 92,000 distinct CDR3 sequences detected, approximately 12% appear once; the ten largest clones hold roughly 4.5%. The material sequenced was whole blood, taken at baseline. These receptors came from an adult who was a healthcare worker with PCR-confirmed SARS-CoV-2 infection or an uninfected control (not recorded which).

This clonotype was recorded a few times. The V and J genes are TRBV27 and TRBJ2-7; D is unresolved. Trimming took 3 bases from V and 5 from J, leaving 17 bases between them. Germline V gene lookup returns CDR1 MNHEY and CDR2 SMNVEV (reference sequence). The CDR3 totals 15 residues. The CDR3 sequence: CASSFAPPFLDEQYF. The CDR3 nucleotides are TGTGCCAGCAGTTTTGCCCCACCCTTTTTAGACGAGCAGTACTTC.

This clonotype was picked up a small number of times. This rearrangement joins TRBV29-1 to TRBJ1-5, with D maybe TRBD1 (5 bases). CDR3 size: 12 residues. V dropped 4 bases and J dropped 7 bases, with 11 bases sitting between them. Germline CDR1 is SQVTM and CDR2 is ANQGSEA. The CDR3 nucleotides are TGCAGCGTTGGGGGCGCGGGGCAGCCCCAGCATTTT. Protein sequence: CSVGGAGQPQHF.

This clonotype has more than one count but fewer than ten. This rearrangement joins TRBV7-3 to TRBJ2-7, with a weak D call TRBD2 (6 bases). Trimming removed 1 base at V and 0 bases at J, with 10 bases between. Germline V CDR1 and CDR2: SGHTA, FQGTGA. This CDR3 is 15 amino acids long. The CDR3 DNA sequence: TGTGCCAGCAGCTTAAGCGGGAATAGCTCCTACGAGCAGTACTTC. This codes for CASSLSGNSSYEQYF.

CDR3 loop: CASSLVSGRRNYGYTF. CDR3 DNA sequence: TGTGCCAGCAGTTTAGTATCCGGACGCCGGAACTATGGCTACACCTTC. J is TRBJ1-2 and V is TRBV12-3 or TRBV12-4; D gene uncertain. This CDR3 is 16 amino acids long. Trimming shortened V by 1 base and J by 2 bases, and 14 bases separated the two germline ends.

The V call is TRBV3-1, the J call TRBJ1-1; possibly TRBD1 for D (6 bases). This CDR3 spans 13 amino acids. Germline-derived CDR1 and CDR2 are LGHDT and YNNKEL (reference sequence). Trimming shortened V by 4 bases and J by 5 bases, and 11 bases separated the two germline ends. CDR3 residues: CASSLTGTTEAFF. For the CDR3, the DNA is TGTGCCAGCAGCCTCACAGGGACTACTGAAGCTTTCTTT.

Many counts were recorded for this clonotype. The J gene is TRBJ2-5, the V gene TRBV20-1; 7 positions agree with TRBD1. Trimming at V came to 1 base and at J to 7 bases, leaving 12 bases not matched to a gene. CDR1 and CDR2 (germline): DFQATT, SNEGSKA (reference sequence). CDR3 size: 15 residues. The CDR3 coding sequence is TGCAGTGCTAGAGGGAGGACCCAGCGACAGGGGACCCAGTACTTC. Its translation is CSARGRTQRQGTQYF.

The chain uses TRBV11-2 and TRBJ2-1, with D maybe TRBD2 (5 bases). Germline CDR1 reads SGHAT; CDR2 reads FQNNGV. Deletions cut 5 bases from V and 0 bases from J, with 14 bases between. The CDR3 is 16 residues long. This chain's CDR3 is CASSPQRGSSYNEQFF. CDR3 coding DNA: TGTGCCAGCAGCCCTCAGCGAGGGAGCTCCTACAATGAGCAGTTCTTC.

The chain combines TRBV6-6 with TRBJ2-4; perhaps TRBD1 as D (5 bases). V dropped 5 bases and J dropped 0 bases, with 11 bases sitting between them. The CDR3 runs to 15 residues. In germline, CDR1 is MNHNY, CDR2 SVGAGI (reference sequence). The CDR3 loop is CASSETAIAKNIQYF. As DNA, the CDR3 is TGTGCCAGCAGTGAGACAGCCATAGCCAAAAACATTCAGTACTTC.

This clonotype was recorded many times. This chain uses TRBV6-5 with TRBJ1-1, with D hard to call. Germline CDR1 reads MNHEY; CDR2 reads SVGAGI. V dropped 5 bases and J dropped 3 bases, with 19 bases sitting between them. This CDR3 has 16 amino acids. The CDR3 bases are TGTGCCAGCAGTGAAAACCTCCAGAGGCTGGACACTGAAGCTTTCTTT. Its translation is CASSENLQRLDTEAFF.

The chain couples TRBV6-1 to TRBJ2-5; D remains unclear. Germline lookup yields CDR1 MNHNS and CDR2 SASEGT. V was trimmed by 0 bases and J by 5 bases, leaving 13 bases between them. The CDR3 contains 15 residues. CDR3 in amino acids: CASSEATRVGETQYF. The CDR3 DNA reads TGTGCCAGCAGTGAAGCGACACGGGTCGGGGAGACCCAGTACTTC.

This clonotype was recorded at least ten times. V is TRBV19 and J is TRBJ1-4; 7 bases map to TRBD1. The V gene's germline CDR1 is LNHDA and CDR2 SQIVND (reference sequence). The CDR3 consists of 15 residues. The trim removed 4 bases at V and 7 bases at J, leaving 9 bases unmatched. This chain's CDR3 is CASSTGDRVLEKLFF. The CDR3 DNA follows: TGTGCCAGTAGTACCGGTGACAGGGTCCTTGAAAAACTGTTTTTT.

The chain joins TRBV5-8 to TRBJ2-1, with D tentatively TRBD2 (7 bases). With 0 bases removed from V and 4 bases from J, the gap between germline ends came to 23 bases. CDR3 size: 19 residues. Germline V gene lookup returns CDR1 SGHTS and CDR2 YDEGEE. The CDR3 coding sequence is TGTGCCAGCAGCTTGGCCGGCGGGAGTGAAGTAAGGGGGTACAATGAGCAGTTCTTC. It codes for CASSLAGGSEVRGYNEQFF.

This clonotype was recorded a few times. This chain links TRBV24-1 with TRBJ1-1; no clear D gene. In germline, CDR1 is KGHDR, CDR2 SFDVKD. This CDR3 is built from 14 residues. V was shortened by 5 bases and J by 0 bases, with 9 bases between the two germline ends. The CDR3 region is CATSGGGMNTEAFF. The CDR3 DNA sequence: TGTGCCACCAGTGGAGGAGGAATGAACACTGAAGCTTTCTTT.

This clonotype has a count of ten or more. The chain couples TRBV6-6 to TRBJ2-5; unclear D gene. Deletions cut 2 bases from V and 5 bases from J, with 3 bases between. Germline V gives CDR1 MNHNY, CDR2 SVGAGI (reference sequence). CDR3 length: 11 residues. The CDR3 sequence is CASSYLETQYF. For the CDR3, the DNA is TGTGCCAGCAGTTACCTGGAGACCCAGTACTTC.

At least ten counts were recorded for this clonotype. The CDR3 sequence is CASTLQGARLFF. The CDR3 nucleotides read TGTGCCAGCACCCTACAGGGGGCCCGACTGTTTTTT. The chain links TRBV6-1 to TRBJ1-4; 9 bases agree with TRBD1. The trim removed 7 bases at V and 13 bases at J, leaving 7 bases unmatched. The CDR3 has 12 amino acids. Germline V gene lookup returns CDR1 MNHNS and CDR2 SASEGT.

V gene TRBV9 combines with J gene TRBJ2-5; D gene uncertain. With 4 bases removed from V and 5 bases from J, the gap between germline ends came to 15 bases. The CDR3 runs 14 residues. CDR1 is SGDLS and CDR2 is YYNGEE in the germline V gene. The CDR3 DNA sequence: TGTGCCAGCAGCCCTCCATCTGCGTGGGAGACCCAGTACTTC. Its protein is CASSPPSAWETQYF.

This clonotype was counted between two and nine times. The gene calls are TRBV20-1 and TRBJ1-5; 7 positions match TRBD1. This CDR3 is 13 amino acids long. Germline V gene data show CDR1 as DFQATT and CDR2 as SNEGSKA (reference sequence). J lost 7 bases, V lost 6 bases, and 9 bases had no gene match. This CDR3 is CSAPTGTGQPQHF. In DNA form, the CDR3 reads TGCAGTGCCCCGACAGGGACGGGGCAGCCCCAGCATTTT.

The chain recombines TRBV2 with TRBJ2-7, with 12 bases matching TRBD2. The trim removed 7 bases at V and 3 bases at J, leaving 13 bases unmatched. Germline V gene data show CDR1 as SNHLY and CDR2 as FYNNEI. This CDR3 is built from 17 residues. The CDR3 coding sequence is TGTGCCAGCAAGAAGACAGGGCTGACTAGCGGGAGCTACGAGCAGTACTTC. Its protein is CASKKTGLTSGSYEQYF.

The chain employs TRBV7-6 and TRBJ1-1, with D possibly being TRBD1 (6 bases). CDR3 size: 14 residues. V was cut by 5 bases and J by 1 base, with 11 bases left in between. Per the germline V gene, CDR1 is SGHVS and CDR2 is FNYEAQ. The CDR3 DNA reads as TGTGCCAGCAGCCCGGGGGGGCCGAACACTGAAGCTTTCTTT. Translated: CASSPGGPNTEAFF.

This clonotype was seen repeatedly, ten times or more. This rearrangement joins TRBV7-2 to TRBJ1-1; D is perhaps TRBD1 (6 bases). The germline V and J ends were trimmed by 7 bases and 1 base, with 19 bases remaining between them. Germline V lookup: CDR1 SGHTA, CDR2 FQGNSA. The CDR3 is made up of 16 amino acids. For the CDR3, the DNA is TGTGCCAGCACCCCAGGGCGGGGGCCGGGGAACACTGAAGCTTTCTTT. This translates into CASTPGRGPGNTEAFF. The whole variable domain, filled in from reference TRBV7-2 and TRBJ1-1, reads GAGVSQSPSNKVTEKGKDVELRCDPISGHTALYWYRQSLGQGLEFLIYFQGNSAPDKSGLPSDRFSAERTGGSVSTLTIQRTQQEDSAVYLCASTPGRGPGNTEAFFGQGTRLTVV.

This clonotype was seen a handful of times. The chain recombines TRBV12-3 or TRBV12-4 with TRBJ1-2; TRBD1 agrees at 7 bases. The junction had 2 bases not matched to a gene; V was cut back by 5 bases and J by 5 bases. The CDR3 is 12 amino acids. The DNA of the CDR3 is TGTGCCAGCAGTCCAGGGGGTTATGGCTACACCTTC. Translating it yields CASSPGGYGYTF.